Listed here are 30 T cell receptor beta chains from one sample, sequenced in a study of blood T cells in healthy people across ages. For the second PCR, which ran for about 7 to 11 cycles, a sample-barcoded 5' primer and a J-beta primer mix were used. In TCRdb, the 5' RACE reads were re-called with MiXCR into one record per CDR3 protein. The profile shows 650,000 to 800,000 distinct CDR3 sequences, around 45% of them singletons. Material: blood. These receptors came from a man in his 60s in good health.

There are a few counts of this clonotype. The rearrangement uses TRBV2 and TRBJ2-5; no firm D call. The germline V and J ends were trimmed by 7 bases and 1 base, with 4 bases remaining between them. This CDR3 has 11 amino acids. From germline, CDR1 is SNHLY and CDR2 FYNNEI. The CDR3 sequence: CASNIQETQYF. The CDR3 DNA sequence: TGTGCCAGCAACATCCAAGAGACCCAGTACTTC.

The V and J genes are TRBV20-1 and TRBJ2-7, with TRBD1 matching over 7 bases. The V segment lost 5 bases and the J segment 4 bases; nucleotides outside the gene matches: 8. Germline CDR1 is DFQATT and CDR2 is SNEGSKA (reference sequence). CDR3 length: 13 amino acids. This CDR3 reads CSAPGTANYEQYF. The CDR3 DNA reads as TGCAGTGCTCCCGGGACAGCGAATTACGAGCAGTACTTC.

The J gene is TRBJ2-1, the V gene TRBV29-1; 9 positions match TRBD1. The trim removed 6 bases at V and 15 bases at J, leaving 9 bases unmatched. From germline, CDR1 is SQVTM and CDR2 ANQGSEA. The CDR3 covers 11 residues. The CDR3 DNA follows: TGCAGCGTCACAGGGGGCGTCCTGCGGTTCTTC. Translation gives CSVTGGVLRFF.

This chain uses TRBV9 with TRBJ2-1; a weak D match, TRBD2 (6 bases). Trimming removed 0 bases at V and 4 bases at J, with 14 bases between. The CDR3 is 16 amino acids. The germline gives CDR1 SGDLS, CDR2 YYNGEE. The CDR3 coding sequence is TGTGCCAGCAGCGTAGCGGTCGGGGGTCTATACAATGAGCAGTTCTTC. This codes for CASSVAVGGLYNEQFF. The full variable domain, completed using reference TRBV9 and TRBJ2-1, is DSGVTQTPKHLITATGQRVTLRCSPRSGDLSVYWYQQSLDQGLQFLIQYYNGEERAKGNILERFSAQQFPDLHSELNLSSLELGDSALYFCASSVAVGGLYNEQFFGPGTRLTVL.

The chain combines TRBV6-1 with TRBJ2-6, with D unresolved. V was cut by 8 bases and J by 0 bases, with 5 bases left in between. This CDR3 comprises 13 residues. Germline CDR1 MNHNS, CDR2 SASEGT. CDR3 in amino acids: CASVPSGANVLTF. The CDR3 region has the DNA TGTGCCAGCGTCCCCTCTGGGGCCAACGTCCTGACTTTC.

For the CDR3, the DNA is TGCAGTGCTAGAGACCAGGGGGCGCGAACTGAAGCTTTCTTT. Translated, it gives CSARDQGARTEAFF. The chain uses TRBV20-1 and TRBJ1-1; 8 bases align to TRBD1. V shed 0 bases and J 5 bases; nucleotides not matched to a gene: 5. CDR3 length equals 14 residues. Germline V CDR1 and CDR2: DFQATT, SNEGSKA (reference sequence).

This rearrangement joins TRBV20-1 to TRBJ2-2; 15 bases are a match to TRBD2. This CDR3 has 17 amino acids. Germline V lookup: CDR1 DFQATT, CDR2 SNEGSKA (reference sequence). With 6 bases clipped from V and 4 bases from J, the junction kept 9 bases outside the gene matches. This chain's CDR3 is CSAPGLAGGPVTGELFF. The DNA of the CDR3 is TGCAGTGCCCCTGGACTAGCGGGGGGGCCGGTCACCGGGGAGCTGTTTTTT.

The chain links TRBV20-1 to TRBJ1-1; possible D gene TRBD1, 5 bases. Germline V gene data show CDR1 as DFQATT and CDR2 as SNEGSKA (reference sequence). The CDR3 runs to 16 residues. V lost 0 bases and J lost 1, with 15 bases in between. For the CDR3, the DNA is TGCAGTGCTAGAGATGGGGCCCAAACCGGGAACACTGAAGCTTTCTTT. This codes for CSARDGAQTGNTEAFF.

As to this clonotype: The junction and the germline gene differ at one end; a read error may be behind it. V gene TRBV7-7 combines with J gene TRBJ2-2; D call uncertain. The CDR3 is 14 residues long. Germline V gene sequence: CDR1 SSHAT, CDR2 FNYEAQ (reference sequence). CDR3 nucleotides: TGTGCTAGCAGCTTAAACATTGGAGACGGGGAGCTGTTTTTT. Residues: CASSLNIGDGELFF.

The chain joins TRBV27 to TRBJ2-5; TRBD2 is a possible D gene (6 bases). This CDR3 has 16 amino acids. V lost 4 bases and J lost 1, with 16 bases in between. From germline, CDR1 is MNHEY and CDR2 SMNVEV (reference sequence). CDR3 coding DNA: TGTGCCAGCAGTTGGGGAGGACGAGCGGGCCAAGAGACCCAGTACTTC. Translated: CASSWGGRAGQETQYF.

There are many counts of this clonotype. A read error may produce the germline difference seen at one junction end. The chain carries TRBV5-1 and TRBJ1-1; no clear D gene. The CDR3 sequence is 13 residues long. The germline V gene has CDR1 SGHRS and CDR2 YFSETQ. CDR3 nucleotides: TGTGCCAGCAGCCCCGACGGGAACACTGAAGCTTTCTTT. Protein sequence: CASSPDGNTEAFF.

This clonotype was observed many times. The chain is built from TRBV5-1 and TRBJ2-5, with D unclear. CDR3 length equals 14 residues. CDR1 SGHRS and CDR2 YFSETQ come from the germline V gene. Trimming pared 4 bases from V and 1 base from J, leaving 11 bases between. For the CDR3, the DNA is TGCGCCAGCAGCCCCGGACCTAGCCAAGAGACCCAGTACTTC. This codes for CASSPGPSQETQYF.

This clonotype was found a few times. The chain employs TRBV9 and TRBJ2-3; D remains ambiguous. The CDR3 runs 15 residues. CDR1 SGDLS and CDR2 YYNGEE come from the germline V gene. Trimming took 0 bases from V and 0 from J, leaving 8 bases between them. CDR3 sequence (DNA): TGTGCCAGCAGCGTAGGCGAGTCAAGCACAGATACGCAGTATTTT. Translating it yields CASSVGESSTDTQYF.

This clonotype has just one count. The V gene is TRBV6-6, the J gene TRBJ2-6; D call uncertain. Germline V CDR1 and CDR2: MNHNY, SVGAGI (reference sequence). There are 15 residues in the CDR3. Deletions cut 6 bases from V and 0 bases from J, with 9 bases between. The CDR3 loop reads CASRLTASGANVLTF. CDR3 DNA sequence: TGTGCCAGCAGATTGACTGCCTCTGGGGCCAACGTCCTGACTTTC.

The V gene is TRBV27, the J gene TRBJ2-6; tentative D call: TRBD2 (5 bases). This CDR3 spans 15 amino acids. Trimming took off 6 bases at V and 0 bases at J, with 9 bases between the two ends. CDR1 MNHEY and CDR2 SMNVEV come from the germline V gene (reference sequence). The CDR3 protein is CASSSGVSGANVLTF. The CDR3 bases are TGTGCCAGCAGCTCCGGGGTCTCTGGGGCCAACGTCCTGACTTTC.

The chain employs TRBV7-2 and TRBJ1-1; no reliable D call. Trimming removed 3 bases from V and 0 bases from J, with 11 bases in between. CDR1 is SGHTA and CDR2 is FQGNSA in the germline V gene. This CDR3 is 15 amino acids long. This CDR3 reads CASSFNRALNTEAFF. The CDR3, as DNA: TGTGCCAGCAGCTTTAACCGGGCGTTGAACACTGAAGCTTTCTTT.

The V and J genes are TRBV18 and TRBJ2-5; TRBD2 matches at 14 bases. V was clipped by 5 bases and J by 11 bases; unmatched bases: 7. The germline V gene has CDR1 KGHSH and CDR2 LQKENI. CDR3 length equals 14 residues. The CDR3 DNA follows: TGTGCCAGCTCAAGACTAGCGGGGGGGGAAGAGCAGTACTTC. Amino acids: CASSRLAGGEEQYF.

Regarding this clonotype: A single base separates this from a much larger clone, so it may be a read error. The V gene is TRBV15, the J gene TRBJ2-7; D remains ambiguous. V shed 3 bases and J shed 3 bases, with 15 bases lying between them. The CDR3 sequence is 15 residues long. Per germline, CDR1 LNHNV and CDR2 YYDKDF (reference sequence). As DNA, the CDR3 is TGTGCCACCAGCAGGGGAAAGACACCGAACTACGAGCAGTACTTC. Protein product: CATSRGKTPNYEQYF.

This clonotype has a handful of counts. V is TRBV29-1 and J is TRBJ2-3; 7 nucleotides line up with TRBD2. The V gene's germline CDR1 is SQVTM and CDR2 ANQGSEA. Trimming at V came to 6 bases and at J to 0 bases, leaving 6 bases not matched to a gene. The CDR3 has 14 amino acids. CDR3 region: CSVLLAESTDTQYF. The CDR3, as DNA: TGCAGCGTCCTTCTAGCGGAAAGCACAGATACGCAGTATTTT.

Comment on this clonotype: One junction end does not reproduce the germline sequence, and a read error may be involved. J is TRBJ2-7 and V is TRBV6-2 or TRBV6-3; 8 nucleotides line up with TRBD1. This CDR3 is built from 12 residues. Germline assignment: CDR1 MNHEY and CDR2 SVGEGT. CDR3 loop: CVSSWTGKEQYF. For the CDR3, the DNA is TGTGTCAGCAGCTGGACAGGGAAAGAGCAGTACTTC.

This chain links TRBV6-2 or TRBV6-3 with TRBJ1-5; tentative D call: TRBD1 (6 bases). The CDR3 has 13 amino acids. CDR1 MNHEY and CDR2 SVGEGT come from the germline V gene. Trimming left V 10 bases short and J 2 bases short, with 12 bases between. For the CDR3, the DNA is TGTGCCATCGGGGGCGGGGGCAATCAGCCCCAGCATTTT. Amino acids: CAIGGGGNQPQHF.

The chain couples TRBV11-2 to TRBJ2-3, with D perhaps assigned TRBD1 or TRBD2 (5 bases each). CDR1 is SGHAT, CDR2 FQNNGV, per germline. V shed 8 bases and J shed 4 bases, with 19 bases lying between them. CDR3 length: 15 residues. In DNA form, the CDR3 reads TGTGCCAGCGCAATAGGGGCGGGCGCTGCAGATACGCAGTATTTT. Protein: CASAIGAGAADTQYF.

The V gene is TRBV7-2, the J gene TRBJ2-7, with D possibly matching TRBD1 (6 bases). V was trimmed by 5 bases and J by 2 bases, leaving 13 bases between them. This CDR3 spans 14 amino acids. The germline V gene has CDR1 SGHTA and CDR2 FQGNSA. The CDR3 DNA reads TGTGCCAGCAGCCCTCAGGGGTTCGCCTACGAGCAGTACTTC. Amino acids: CASSPQGFAYEQYF. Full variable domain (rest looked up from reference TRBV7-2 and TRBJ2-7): GAGVSQSPSNKVTEKGKDVELRCDPISGHTALYWYRQSLGQGLEFLIYFQGNSAPDKSGLPSDRFSAERTGGSVSTLTIQRTQQEDSAVYLCASSPQGFAYEQYFGPGTRLTVT.

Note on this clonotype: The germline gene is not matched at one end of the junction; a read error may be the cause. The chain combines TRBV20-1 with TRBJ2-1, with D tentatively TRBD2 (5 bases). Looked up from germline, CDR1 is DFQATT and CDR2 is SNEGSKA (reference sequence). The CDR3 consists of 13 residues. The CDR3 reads CSSLALGYNEQFF. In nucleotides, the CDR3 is TGCAGTTCTCTAGCCCTGGGCTACAACGAGCAGTTCTTC.

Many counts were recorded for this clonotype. Here the CDR3 reads CSATGDYGYTF. As DNA, the CDR3 is TGCAGTGCTACGGGGGACTATGGCTACACCTTC. The gene calls are TRBV20-1 and TRBJ1-2; D may be TRBD1 (5 bases). Germline V gives CDR1 DFQATT, CDR2 SNEGSKA (reference sequence). The CDR3 covers 11 residues. Trimming stripped 4 bases from V and 3 bases from J, with 6 bases between.

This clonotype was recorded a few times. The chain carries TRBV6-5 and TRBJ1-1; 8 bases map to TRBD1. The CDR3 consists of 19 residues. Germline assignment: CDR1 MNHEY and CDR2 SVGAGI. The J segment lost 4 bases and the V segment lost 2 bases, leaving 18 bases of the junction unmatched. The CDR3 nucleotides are TGTGCCAGCAGTTACAACTATATAGTGCAGGGGGCTCGAAGCACTGAAGCTTTCTTT. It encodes CASSYNYIVQGARSTEAFF.

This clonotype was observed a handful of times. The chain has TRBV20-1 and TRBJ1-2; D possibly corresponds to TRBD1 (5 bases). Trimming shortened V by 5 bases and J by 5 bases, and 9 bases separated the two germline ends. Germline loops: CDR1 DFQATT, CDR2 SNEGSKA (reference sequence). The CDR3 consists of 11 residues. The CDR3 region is CSARQTYGYTF. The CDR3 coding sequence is TGCAGTGCTCGACAGACGTATGGCTACACCTTC.

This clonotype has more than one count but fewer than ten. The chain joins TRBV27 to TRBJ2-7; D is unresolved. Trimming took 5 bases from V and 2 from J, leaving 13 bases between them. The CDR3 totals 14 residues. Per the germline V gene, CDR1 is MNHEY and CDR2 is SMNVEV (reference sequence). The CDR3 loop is CASSPRLYAYEQYF. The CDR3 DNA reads TGTGCCAGCAGTCCTCGGCTCTATGCCTACGAGCAGTACTTC.

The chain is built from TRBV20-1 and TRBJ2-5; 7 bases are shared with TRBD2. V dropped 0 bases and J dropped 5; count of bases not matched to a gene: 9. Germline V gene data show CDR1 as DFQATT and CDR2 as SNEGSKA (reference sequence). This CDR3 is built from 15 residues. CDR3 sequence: CSARDRRLAGETQYF. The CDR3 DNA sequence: TGCAGTGCTAGAGATAGGAGACTAGCAGGGGAGACCCAGTACTTC.

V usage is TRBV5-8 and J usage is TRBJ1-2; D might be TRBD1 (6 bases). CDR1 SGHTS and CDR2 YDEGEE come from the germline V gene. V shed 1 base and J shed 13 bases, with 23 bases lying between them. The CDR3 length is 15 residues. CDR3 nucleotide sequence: TGTGCCAGCAGCTTGTTTGAGGGGGAGTTAAGGGAGGCCACCTTC. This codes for CASSLFEGELREATF.